The clone carrying this T cell receptor (beta chain) was counted ten times or more. Antigen: not known. The CDR3 has 16 residues. V lost 3 bases to trimming and J lost 2 bases; unmatched junction nucleotides: 5. Looked up from germline, CDR1 is SGDLS and CDR2 is YYNGEE. These data belong to a study of T cell repertoires in cytomegalovirus infection. On the study more broadly: CMV infection plus the matching HLA type was flagged by public TCR beta signatures. Findings and caveats of the study: Predominance within the ex vivo response was attributable to HLA-C-restricted CMV-specific TCR beta clonotypes.

TCRdb re-analysed the reads in MiXCR, keeping a single row per CDR3 protein. The sample includes fewer than 550,000 distinct CDR3 sequences, 11% of them seen just once. The receptor's source is a human donor in good health (CMV status not recorded). Some clones in this sample may be carry-over from other donors' samples. The sequencing sample was made of PBMCs. The chain combines TRBV9 with TRBJ1-3; TRBD1 aligns across 10 bases. The CDR3: CASSEGTGAAGNTIYF. The CDR3 coding sequence is TGTGCCAGCAGCGAGGGGACAGGGGCCGCTGGAAACACCATATATTTT.